Listed below are T cell receptor beta chains from one sample, sequenced in a study of T-cell memory formation after mild COVID-19. One entry per CDR3 protein results from TCRdb running MiXCR on the 5' RACE reads. The profile shows approximately 430,000 distinct CDR3 sequences, under 25% of them singletons. What was sequenced was PBMCs or a T cell subset sorted from them (not recorded which). The receptors shown here come from an adult woman who had mild COVID-19 (a few samples of this study predate the infection). Cell type and time point are not known. Each CDR3 is given with its conserved first and last residue. The D gene is left open where the match is weak. Part of the rows lack a size; the others show once, few, many or a class for expanded clones.

>TRBD2|TRBV29-1|TRBJ2-1|-
TGCAGCGTTGGCTTAGCGGGAGTAGGTAATGAGCAGTTCTTC
CSVGLAGVGNEQFF
>TRBD2|TRBV6-2/TRBV6-3|TRBJ2-7|-
TGTGCCAGCAGTTACCAGGGCGGGAGGGCTGACGAGCAGTACTTC
CASSYQGGRADEQYF
>TRBD1|TRBV10-3|TRBJ2-7|many
TGTGCCATCAGCGAAGGGACAGGGCAATCTTACGAGCAGTACTTC
CAISEGTGQSYEQYF
>TRBD2|TRBV24-1|TRBJ2-1|-
TGTGCCACCAGTGTCCGATCGACTAGCAAGAATGAGCAGTTCTTC
CATSVRSTSKNEQFF
>TRBD1|TRBV5-1|TRBJ2-1|few
TGCGCCAGCAGCACCGGGACAGTCCCCAATGAGCAGTTCTTC
CASSTGTVPNEQFF
>-|TRBV24-1|TRBJ2-3|few
TGTGCCACCAGCATGGCGGGGTTCGGCACAGATACGCAGTATTTT
CATSMAGFGTDTQYF
>TRBD1|TRBV7-2|TRBJ2-7|many
TGTGCCAGCAGCTTCCGGACAGGGGGCGAGCAGTACTTC
CASSFRTGGEQYF
>-|TRBV12-3/TRBV12-4|TRBJ2-5|many
TGTGCCAGCAGGCCCTCGGGCGGGGGCTCTCAAGAGACCCAGTACTTC
CASRPSGGGSQETQYF
>-|TRBV6-1|TRBJ1-1|-
TGTGCCAGCAGTGGATTCTCACAGGGAGGCACTGAAGCTTTCTTT
CASSGFSQGGTEAFF
>-|TRBV7-2|TRBJ1-1|many
TGTGCCAGCAGCTTAGTAGCAGGGATGAACACTGAAGCTTTCTTT
CASSLVAGMNTEAFF
>TRBD2|TRBV30|TRBJ2-1|few
TGTGCCTGGAGTGTATCCCGGACTAGCGGGAGCTCCTACAATGAGCAGTTCTTC
CAWSVSRTSGSSYNEQFF
>TRBD2|TRBV4-1|TRBJ2-5|-
TGCGCCAGCAGTTTTCGGGTACTAGCGGGGAGGCAAGAGACCCAGTACTTC
CASSFRVLAGRQETQYF
>-|TRBV9|TRBJ2-3|-
TGTGCCAGCAGCGTAGGGGGGGGCCGGTTGGATACGCAGTATTTT
CASSVGGGRLDTQYF
>TRBD1|TRBV7-9|TRBJ1-1|-
TGTGCCAGCAGCTTGGCCGGGACAGGAGCTTTCTTT
CASSLAGTGAFF
>-|TRBV4-3|TRBJ2-2|few
TGCGCCAGCAGCCAAGGCTCGGGGGTGAACACCGGGGAGCTGTTTTTT
CASSQGSGVNTGELFF
>-|TRBV5-1|TRBJ2-7|many
TGTGCCAGCAGTTTCGGAGGATACGAGCAGTACTTC
CASSFGGYEQYF
>TRBD1|TRBV29-1|TRBJ1-2|-
TGCAGCGTTTACCAGGGGGCGTATGGCTACACCTTC
CSVYQGAYGYTF
>TRBD1|TRBV5-1|TRBJ2-3|-
TGCGCCAGCAAACCCGTAGGGGGCGCGGGCACAGATACGCAGTATTTT
CASKPVGGAGTDTQYF
>-|TRBV12-3/TRBV12-4|TRBJ1-2|-
TGTGCCAGCAGCCTCCGGCGGCCGATTAATAACTATGGCTACACCTTC
CASSLRRPINNYGYTF
>-|TRBV5-1|TRBJ1-5|-
TGCGCCAGCAGCTTGGGGGGGGGTCTCAATCAGCCCCAGCATTTT
CASSLGGGLNQPQHF
>TRBD2|TRBV12-3/TRBV12-4|TRBJ2-5|few
TGTGCCAGCAGCGGACTAGCGGACCAAGAGACCCAGTACTTC
CASSGLADQETQYF
>TRBD2|TRBV6-5|TRBJ2-7|few
TGTGCCAGCAGTTACGGTCGGCTAGCGGGAGGGCAGTACTTC
CASSYGRLAGGQYF
>-|TRBV11-2|TRBJ2-5|-
TGTGCCAGCAGCTTATTTCTGGGTGAAGAGACCCAGTACTTC
CASSLFLGEETQYF
>TRBD2|TRBV6-1|TRBJ2-3|-
TGTGCCAGCAGTGAAGGGAGACTAGCGGGAGGGGGTTCCACAGATACGCAGTATTTT
CASSEGRLAGGGSTDTQYF
>TRBD2|TRBV6-5|TRBJ2-5|-
TGTGCCAGCAGTTACGGGACTAGCGGGGGGGCGGAGACCCAGTACTTC
CASSYGTSGGAETQYF
>TRBD2|TRBV24-1|TRBJ2-5|few
TGTGCCACCAGTGAAAATTTAAGCGGGAGGTCCCGGGAGACCCAGTACTTC
CATSENLSGRSRETQYF
>TRBD2|TRBV14|TRBJ2-5|-
TGTGCCAGCAGCCAAAAAGGCCCCCACTGGGGAGGGCAAGAGACCCAGTACTTC
CASSQKGPHWGGQETQYF
>-|TRBV6-5|TRBJ1-2|-
TGTGCCAGCAGTTACCCTTCCACCTATGGCTACACCTTC
CASSYPSTYGYTF
>TRBD1|TRBV7-2|TRBJ2-3|-
TGTGCCAGCAGCTTAGCGGCGACAGGGGGCTCAGATACGCAGTATTTT
CASSLAATGGSDTQYF
>-|TRBV30|TRBJ2-1|few
TGTGCCTGGAGTGTACGGGGCCCCGGCCCCGGGGCTGGAGAGCAGTTCTTC
CAWSVRGPGPGAGEQFF
>-|TRBV7-2|TRBJ2-7|few
TGTGCCAGCAGCTTAGCCCCGGGGGCTGTCCGCGACGAGCAGTACTTC
CASSLAPGAVRDEQYF